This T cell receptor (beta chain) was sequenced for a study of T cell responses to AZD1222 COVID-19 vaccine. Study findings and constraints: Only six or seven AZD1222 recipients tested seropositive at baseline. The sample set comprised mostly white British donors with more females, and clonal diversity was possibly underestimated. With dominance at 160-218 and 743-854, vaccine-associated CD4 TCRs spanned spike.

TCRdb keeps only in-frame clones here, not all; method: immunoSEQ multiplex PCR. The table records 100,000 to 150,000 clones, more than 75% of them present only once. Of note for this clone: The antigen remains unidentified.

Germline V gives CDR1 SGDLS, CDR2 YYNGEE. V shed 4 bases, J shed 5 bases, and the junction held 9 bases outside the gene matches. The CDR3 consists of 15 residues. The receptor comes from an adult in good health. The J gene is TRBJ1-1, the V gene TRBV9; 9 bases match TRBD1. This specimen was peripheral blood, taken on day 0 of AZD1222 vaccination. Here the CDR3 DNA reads TGTGCCAGCAGCCCAAAGACAGGGGGGGCGACTGAAGCTTTCTTT. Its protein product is CASSPKTGGATEAFF. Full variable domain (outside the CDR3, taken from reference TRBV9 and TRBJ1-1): DSGVTQTPKHLITATGQRVTLRCSPRSGDLSVYWYQQSLDQGLQFLIQYYNGEERAKGNILERFSAQQFPDLHSELNLSSLELGDSALYFCASSPKTGGATEAFFGQGTRLTVV.